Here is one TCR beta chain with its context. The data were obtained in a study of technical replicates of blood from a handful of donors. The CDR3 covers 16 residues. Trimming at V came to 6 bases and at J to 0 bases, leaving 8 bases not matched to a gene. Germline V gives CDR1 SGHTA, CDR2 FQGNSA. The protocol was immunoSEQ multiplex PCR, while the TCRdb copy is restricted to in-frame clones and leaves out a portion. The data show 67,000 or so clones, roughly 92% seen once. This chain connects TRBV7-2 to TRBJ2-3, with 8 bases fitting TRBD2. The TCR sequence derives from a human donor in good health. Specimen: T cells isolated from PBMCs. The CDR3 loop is CASRYPSGSSTDTQYF. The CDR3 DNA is TGTGCCAGCAGGTACCCTAGCGGGTCTAGCACAGATACGCAGTATTTT. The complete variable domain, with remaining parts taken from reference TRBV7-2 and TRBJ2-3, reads GAGVSQSPSNKVTEKGKDVELRCDPISGHTALYWYRQSLGQGLEFLIYFQGNSAPDKSGLPSDRFSAERTGGSVSTLTIQRTQQEDSAVYLCASRYPSGSSTDTQYFGPGTRLTVL.